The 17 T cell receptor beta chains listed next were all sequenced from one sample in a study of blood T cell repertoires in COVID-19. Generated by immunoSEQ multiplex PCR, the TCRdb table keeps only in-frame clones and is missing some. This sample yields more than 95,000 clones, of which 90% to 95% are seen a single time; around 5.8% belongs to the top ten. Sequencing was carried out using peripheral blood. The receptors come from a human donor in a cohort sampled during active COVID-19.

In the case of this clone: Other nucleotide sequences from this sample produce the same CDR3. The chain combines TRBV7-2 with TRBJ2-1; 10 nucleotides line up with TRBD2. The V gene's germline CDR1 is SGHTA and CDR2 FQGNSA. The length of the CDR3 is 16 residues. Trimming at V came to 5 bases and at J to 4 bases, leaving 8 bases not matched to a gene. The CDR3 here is CASSLGPLAGYNEQFF. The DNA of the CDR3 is TGTGCCAGCAGCCTAGGTCCACTAGCGGGGTACAATGAGCAGTTCTTC.

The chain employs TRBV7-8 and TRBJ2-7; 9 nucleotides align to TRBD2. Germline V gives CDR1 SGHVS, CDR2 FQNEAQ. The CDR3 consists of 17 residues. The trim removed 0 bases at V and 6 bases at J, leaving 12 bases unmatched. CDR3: CASSLAPLGLAASEQYF. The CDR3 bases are TGTGCCAGCAGCTTAGCGCCTTTGGGACTAGCTGCTAGCGAGCAGTACTTC.

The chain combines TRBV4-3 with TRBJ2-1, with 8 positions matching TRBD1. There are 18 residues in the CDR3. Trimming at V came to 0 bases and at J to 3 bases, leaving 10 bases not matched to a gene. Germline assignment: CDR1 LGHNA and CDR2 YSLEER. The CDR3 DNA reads TGCGCCAGCAGCCAAGATCCAGGACAGGGTTTATACTACAATGAGCAGTTCTTC. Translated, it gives CASSQDPGQGLYYNEQFF.

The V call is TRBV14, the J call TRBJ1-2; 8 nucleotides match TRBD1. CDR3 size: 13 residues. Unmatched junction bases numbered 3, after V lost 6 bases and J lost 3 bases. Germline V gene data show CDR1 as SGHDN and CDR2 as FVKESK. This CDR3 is CASSTTGDYGYTF. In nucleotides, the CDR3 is TGTGCCAGCAGTACGACAGGGGACTATGGCTACACCTTC.

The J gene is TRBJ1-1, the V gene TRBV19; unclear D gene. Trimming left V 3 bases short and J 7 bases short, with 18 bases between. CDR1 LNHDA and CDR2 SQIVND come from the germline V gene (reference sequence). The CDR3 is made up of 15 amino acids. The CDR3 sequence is CASSIPSGRRNEAFF. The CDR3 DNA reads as TGTGCCAGTAGTATCCCCAGCGGGCGTAGAAATGAAGCTTTCTTT.

CDR3 region: CASSVGAATEAFF. The CDR3 DNA sequence: TGTGCCAGCAGCGTAGGGGCAGCCACTGAAGCTTTCTTT. V is TRBV9 and J is TRBJ1-1; D is unresolved. This CDR3 is built from 13 residues. V was cut by 0 bases and J by 4 bases, with 7 bases left in between. In germline, CDR1 is SGDLS, CDR2 YYNGEE.

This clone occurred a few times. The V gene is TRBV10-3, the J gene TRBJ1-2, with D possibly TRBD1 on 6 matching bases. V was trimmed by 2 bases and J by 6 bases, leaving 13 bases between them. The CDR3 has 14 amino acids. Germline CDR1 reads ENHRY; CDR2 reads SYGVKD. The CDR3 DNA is TGTGCCATCAGTGAGGGAACTACAGGGAATGGCTACACCTTC. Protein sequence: CAISEGTTGNGYTF.

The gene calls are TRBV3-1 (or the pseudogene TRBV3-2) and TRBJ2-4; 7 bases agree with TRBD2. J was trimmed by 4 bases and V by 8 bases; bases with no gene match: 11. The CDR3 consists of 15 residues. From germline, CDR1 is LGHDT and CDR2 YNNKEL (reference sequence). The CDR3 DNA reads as TGTGCCAGCCCCCTCCGCGGGAGCGAAAAAAACATTCAGTACTTC. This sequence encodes CASPLRGSEKNIQYF.

CDR3 protein: CASEFGGSKTQYF. CDR3 in DNA: TGTGCCAGCGAATTTGGGGGCAGCAAGACCCAGTACTTC. V is TRBV6-6 and J is TRBJ2-5; D might be TRBD1 (6 bases). CDR3 length equals 13 residues. Germline CDR1 is MNHNY and CDR2 is SVGAGI (reference sequence). Trimming left V 8 bases short and J 6 bases short, with 16 bases between.

The CDR3 nucleotides read TGTGCCAGCAGCCAAGATAACGCGCAGGGGGGGACCCAGTACTTC. This sequence encodes CASSQDNAQGGTQYF. The chain uses TRBV14 and TRBJ2-5, with a possible D match to TRBD1 (7 bases). Trimming removed 0 bases from V and 7 bases from J, with 15 bases in between. There are 15 residues in the CDR3. The germline V gene has CDR1 SGHDN and CDR2 FVKESK.

CDR3 coding DNA: TGTGCCAGCAGTCGGACTAGCGGGGGGGTAGAGACCCAGTACTTC. It codes for CASSRTSGGVETQYF. The gene calls are TRBV2 and TRBJ2-5; 15 nucleotides line up with TRBD2. With 5 bases clipped from V and 4 bases from J, the junction kept 2 bases outside the gene matches. Germline assignment: CDR1 SNHLY and CDR2 FYNNEI. CDR3 length equals 15 residues.

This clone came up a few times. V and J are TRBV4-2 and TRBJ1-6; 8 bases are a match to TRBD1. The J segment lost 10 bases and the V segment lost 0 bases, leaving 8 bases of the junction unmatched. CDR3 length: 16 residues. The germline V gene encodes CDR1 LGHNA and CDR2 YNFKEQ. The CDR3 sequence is CASSQDRQGAGSPLHF. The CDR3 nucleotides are TGTGCCAGCAGCCAAGATCGGCAGGGGGCAGGATCACCCCTCCACTTT.

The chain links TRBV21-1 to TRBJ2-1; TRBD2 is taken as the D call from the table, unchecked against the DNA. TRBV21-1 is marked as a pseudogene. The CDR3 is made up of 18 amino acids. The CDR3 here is CASSNTRGAGGVYNEQFF. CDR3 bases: TGTGCCAGCAGCAATACTCGAGGGGCGGGGGGAGTCTACAATGAGCAGTTCTTC.

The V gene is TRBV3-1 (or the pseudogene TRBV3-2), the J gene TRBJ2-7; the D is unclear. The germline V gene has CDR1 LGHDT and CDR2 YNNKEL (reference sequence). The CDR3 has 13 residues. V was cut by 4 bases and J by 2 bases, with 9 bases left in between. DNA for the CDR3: TGTGCCAGCAGCCCCTCTCTTACCTACGAGCAGTACTTC. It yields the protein CASSPSLTYEQYF.

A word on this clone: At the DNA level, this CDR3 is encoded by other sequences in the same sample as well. In DNA, the CDR3 is TGTGCCAGCAGCGCGGACAGGGGCGAAAAACTGTTTTTT. Amino acids: CASSADRGEKLFF. The chain links TRBV7-2 to TRBJ1-4, with 9 bases aligning to TRBD1. Germline V CDR1 and CDR2: SGHTA, FQGNSA. V lost 5 bases to trimming and J lost 8 bases; unmatched junction nucleotides: 3. CDR3 length: 13 amino acids.

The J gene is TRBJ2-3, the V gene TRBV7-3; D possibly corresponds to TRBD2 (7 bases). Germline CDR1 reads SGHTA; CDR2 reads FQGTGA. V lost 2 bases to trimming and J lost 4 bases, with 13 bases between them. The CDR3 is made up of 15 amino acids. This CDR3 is CASSLRRGPSDTQYF. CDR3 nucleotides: TGTGCCAGCAGCTTACGGCGGGGGCCCTCAGATACGCAGTATTTT.

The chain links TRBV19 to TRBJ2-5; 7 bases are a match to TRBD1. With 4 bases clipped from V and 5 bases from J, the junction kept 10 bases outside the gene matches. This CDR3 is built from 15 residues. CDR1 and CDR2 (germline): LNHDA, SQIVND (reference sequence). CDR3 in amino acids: CASSTRTGGGETQYF. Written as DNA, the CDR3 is TGTGCCAGTAGTACCCGGACAGGTGGCGGCGAGACCCAGTACTTC.